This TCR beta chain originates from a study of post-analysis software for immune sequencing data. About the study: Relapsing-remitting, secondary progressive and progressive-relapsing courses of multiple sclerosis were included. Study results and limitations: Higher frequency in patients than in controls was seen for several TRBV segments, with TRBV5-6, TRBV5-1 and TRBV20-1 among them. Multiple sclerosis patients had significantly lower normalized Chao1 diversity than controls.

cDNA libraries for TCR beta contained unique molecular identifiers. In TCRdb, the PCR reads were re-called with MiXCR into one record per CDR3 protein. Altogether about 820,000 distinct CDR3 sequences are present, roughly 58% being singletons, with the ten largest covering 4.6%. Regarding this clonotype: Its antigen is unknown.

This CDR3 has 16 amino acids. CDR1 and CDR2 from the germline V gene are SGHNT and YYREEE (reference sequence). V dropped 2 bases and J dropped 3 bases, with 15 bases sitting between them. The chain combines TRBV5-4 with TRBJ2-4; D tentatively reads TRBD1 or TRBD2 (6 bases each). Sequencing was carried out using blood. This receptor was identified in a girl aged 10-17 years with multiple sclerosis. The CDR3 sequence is CASSLAQGGGKNIQYF. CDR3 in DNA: TGTGCCAGCAGCTTAGCACAGGGAGGAGGCAAAAACATTCAGTACTTC.